Below are 6 T cell receptor beta chains sequenced from a single sample in a study of cytomegalovirus exposure and HLA in healthy donors. Produced via immunoSEQ multiplex PCR; TCRdb's table is partial and in-frame only. This sample has some 170,000 clones, with around four fifths found just once. The source material was PBMCs. The source of these receptors is a man aged 25-40 years in good health and CMV-seropositive.

The CDR3 DNA follows: TGTGCCAGCAGCGCACGGGACAGGGCTGGAAACACCATATATTTT. Residues: CASSARDRAGNTIYF. This chain links TRBV9 with TRBJ1-3; TRBD1 agrees at 9 bases. CDR3 length equals 15 residues. Per the germline V gene, CDR1 is SGDLS and CDR2 is YYNGEE. The J segment lost 2 bases and the V segment lost 3 bases, leaving 3 bases of the junction unmatched.

V is TRBV7-2 and J is TRBJ1-5; D possibly corresponds to TRBD1 (5 bases). The CDR3 extends over 18 amino acids. Germline-derived CDR1 and CDR2 are SGHTA and FQGNSA. Trimming took off 3 bases at V and 0 bases at J, with 18 bases between the two ends. The CDR3 sequence: CASSLDGAGWDSNQPQHF. The CDR3 DNA sequence: TGTGCCAGCAGCTTGGATGGGGCAGGGTGGGATAGCAATCAGCCCCAGCATTTT.

The chain couples TRBV4-3 to TRBJ2-7, with a tentative D call TRBD2 (5 bases). This CDR3 comprises 15 residues. Per germline, CDR1 LGHNA and CDR2 YSLEER. V lost 7 bases and J lost 2, with 18 bases in between. In DNA form, the CDR3 reads TGCGCCAGCACTCCCTCGCCGGAGCGGCCCTACGAGCAGTACTTC. It is translated as CASTPSPERPYEQYF.

The chain uses TRBV14 and TRBJ1-1; TRBD1 agrees at 12 bases. V lost 4 bases to trimming and J lost 7 bases; unmatched junction nucleotides: 13. Germline V gene lookup returns CDR1 SGHDN and CDR2 FVKESK. The CDR3 is 17 amino acids. CDR3 coding DNA: TGTGCCAGCAGCCGTCCCGGGACAGGGGGCCTGGGGATTGAAGCTTTCTTT. Protein sequence: CASSRPGTGGLGIEAFF.

The rearrangement joins TRBV7-2 to TRBJ2-3, with 8 bases identical to TRBD2. J gave up 4 bases and V 2 bases, and 5 bases lay outside the gene matches. Germline V gives CDR1 SGHTA, CDR2 FQGNSA. This CDR3 has 15 amino acids. CDR3 protein: CASSLRTSLSDTQYF. The CDR3 coding sequence is TGTGCCAGCAGCTTAAGGACTAGCTTATCAGATACGCAGTATTTT.

The genes are TRBV6-1 and TRBJ1-5; 8 nucleotides line up with TRBD1. This CDR3 region has 14 residues. The germline V gene encodes CDR1 MNHNS and CDR2 SASEGT. The J segment lost 6 bases and the V segment lost 3 bases, leaving 4 bases of the junction unmatched. CDR3 protein: CASSDMTGAQPQHF. The DNA for the CDR3 is TGTGCCAGCAGTGATATGACAGGGGCTCAGCCCCAGCATTTT.